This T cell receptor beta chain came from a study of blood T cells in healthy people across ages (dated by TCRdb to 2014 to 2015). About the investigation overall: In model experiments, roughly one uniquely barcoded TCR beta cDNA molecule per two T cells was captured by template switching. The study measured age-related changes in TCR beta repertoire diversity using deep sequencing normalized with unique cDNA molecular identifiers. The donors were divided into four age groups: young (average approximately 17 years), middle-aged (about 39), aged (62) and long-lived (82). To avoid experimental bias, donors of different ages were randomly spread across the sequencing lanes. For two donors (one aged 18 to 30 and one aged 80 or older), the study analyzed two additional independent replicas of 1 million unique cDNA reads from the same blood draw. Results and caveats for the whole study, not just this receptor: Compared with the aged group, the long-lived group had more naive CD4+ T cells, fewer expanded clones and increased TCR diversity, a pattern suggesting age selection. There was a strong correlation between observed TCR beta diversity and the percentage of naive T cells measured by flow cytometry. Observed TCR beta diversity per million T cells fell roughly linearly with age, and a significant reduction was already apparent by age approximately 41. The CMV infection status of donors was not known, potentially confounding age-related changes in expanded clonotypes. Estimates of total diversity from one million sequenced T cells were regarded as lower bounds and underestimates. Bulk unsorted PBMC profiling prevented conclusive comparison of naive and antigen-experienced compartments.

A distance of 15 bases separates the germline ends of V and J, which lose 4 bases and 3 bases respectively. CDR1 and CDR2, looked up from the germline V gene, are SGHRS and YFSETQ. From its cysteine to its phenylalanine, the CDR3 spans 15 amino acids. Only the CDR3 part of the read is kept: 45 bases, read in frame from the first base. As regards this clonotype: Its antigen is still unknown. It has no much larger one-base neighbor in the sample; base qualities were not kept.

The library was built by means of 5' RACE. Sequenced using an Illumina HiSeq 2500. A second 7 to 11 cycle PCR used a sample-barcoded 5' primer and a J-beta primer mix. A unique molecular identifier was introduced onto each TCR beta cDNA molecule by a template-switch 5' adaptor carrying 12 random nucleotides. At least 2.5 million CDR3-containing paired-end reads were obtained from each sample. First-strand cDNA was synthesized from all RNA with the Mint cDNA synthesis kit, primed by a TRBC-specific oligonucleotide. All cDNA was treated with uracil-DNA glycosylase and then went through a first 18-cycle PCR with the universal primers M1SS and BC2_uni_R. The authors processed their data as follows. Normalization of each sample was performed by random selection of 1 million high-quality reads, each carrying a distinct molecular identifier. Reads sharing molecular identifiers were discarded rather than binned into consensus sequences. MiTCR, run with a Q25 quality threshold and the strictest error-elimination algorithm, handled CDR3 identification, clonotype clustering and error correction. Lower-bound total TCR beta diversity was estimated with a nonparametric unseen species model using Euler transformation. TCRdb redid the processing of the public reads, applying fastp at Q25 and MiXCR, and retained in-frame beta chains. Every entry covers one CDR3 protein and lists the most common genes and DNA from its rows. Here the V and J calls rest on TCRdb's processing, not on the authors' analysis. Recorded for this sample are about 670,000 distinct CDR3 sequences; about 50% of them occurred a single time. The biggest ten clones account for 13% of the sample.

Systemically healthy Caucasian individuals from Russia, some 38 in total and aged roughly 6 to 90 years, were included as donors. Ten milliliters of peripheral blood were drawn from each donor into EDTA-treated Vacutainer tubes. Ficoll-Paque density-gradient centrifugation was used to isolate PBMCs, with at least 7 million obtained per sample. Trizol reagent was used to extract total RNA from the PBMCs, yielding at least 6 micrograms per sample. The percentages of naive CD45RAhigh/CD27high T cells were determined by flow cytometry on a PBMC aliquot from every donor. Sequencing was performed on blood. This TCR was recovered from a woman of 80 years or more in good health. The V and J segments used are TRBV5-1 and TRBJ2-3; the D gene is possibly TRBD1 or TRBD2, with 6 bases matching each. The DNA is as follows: TGCGCCAGCAGCAACCCACAGGGAGGAACAGATACGCAGTATTTT. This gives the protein CASSNPQGGTDTQYF.